The T cell receptor (beta chain) described here comes from a study of T cells in tuberculosis. V shed 5 bases and J 2 bases; nucleotides not matched to a gene: 9. From germline, CDR1 is SGHDN and CDR2 FVKESK. The CDR3 is made up of 16 amino acids. As concerns this clone: Its antigen is not identified.

Study-wide points: Active tuberculosis alpha repertoires lay closer to GMM-specific TCRs than controls'. A GMM-specific repertoire classifier reached roughly 90% accuracy, AUROC under 0.95.

The table came from immunoSEQ multiplex PCR; TCRdb's copy has only in-frame clones and leaves some out. The data show 25,000 to 35,000 clones, with about 90% seen just once and 6.8% held by the top ten. Time point indicated: new active TB diagnosis, blood taken before or within 7 days of starting treatment. The rearrangement links TRBV14 to TRBJ2-3; TRBD1 matches 8 bases. The receptor was isolated from an adult with tuberculosis. The source was PBMCs, collected at tuberculosis diagnosis. As DNA, the CDR3 is TGTGCCAGCAGCGTAGGACAGGGAACCCTCACAGATACGCAGTATTTT. This sequence encodes CASSVGQGTLTDTQYF.